The entry below describes one T cell receptor beta chain. Other DNA sequences in this specimen translate into the identical CDR3. The CDR3 totals 13 residues. The germline V gene has CDR1 MNHEY and CDR2 SMNVEV (reference sequence). The trim removed 3 bases at V and 7 bases at J, leaving 6 bases unmatched. The data were obtained in a study of blood T cell repertoires in COVID-19. Produced via immunoSEQ multiplex PCR; TCRdb's table is partial and in-frame only. Of about 670,000 clones listed, about nine tenths were seen once; the top ten hold about 0.26%. What was sequenced was peripheral blood. This sequence originates from a woman between 18 and 29 years old with acute or convalescent COVID-19. The chain combines TRBV27 with TRBJ2-7; 7 positions match TRBD1. The CDR3 loop reads CASSFYRGYEQYF. In nucleotides, the CDR3 is TGTGCCAGCAGTTTTTACAGGGGTTATGAGCAGTACTTC.